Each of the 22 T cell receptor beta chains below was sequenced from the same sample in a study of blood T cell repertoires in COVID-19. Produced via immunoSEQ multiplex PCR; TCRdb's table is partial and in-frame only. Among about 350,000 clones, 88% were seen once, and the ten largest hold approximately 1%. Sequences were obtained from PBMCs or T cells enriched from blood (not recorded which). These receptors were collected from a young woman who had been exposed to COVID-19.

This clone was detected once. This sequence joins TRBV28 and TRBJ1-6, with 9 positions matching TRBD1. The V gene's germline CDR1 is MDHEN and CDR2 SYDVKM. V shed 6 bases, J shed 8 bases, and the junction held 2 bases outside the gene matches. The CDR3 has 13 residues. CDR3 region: CASSRTGDSPLHF. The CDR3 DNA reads TGTGCCAGCAGCCGGACAGGGGATTCACCCCTCCACTTT.

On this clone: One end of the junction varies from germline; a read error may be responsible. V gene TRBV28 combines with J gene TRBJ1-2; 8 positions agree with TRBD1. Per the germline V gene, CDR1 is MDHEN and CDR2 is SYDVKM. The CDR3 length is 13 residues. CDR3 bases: TGTGCCGGCAGGACAGGGTCTGACTATGGCTACACCTTC. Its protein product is CAGRTGSDYGYTF.

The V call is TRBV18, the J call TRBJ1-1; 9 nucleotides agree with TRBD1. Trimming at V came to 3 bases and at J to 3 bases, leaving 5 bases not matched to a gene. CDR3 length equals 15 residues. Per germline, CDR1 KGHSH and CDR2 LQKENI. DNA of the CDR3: TGTGCCAGCTCACCCGGGGACAGGGCTTACACTGAAGCTTTCTTT. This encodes CASSPGDRAYTEAFF.

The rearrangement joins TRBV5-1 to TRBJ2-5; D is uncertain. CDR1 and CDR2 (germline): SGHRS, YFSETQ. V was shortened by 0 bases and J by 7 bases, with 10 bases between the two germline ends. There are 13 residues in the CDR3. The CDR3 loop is CASSLDGMATQYF. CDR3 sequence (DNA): TGCGCCAGCAGCTTGGATGGTATGGCGACCCAGTACTTC.

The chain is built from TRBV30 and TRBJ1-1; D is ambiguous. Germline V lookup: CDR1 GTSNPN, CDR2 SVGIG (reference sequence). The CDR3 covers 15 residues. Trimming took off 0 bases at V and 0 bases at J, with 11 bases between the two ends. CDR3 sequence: CAWSVLEALNTEAFF. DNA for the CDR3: TGTGCCTGGAGTGTTTTGGAGGCCCTGAACACTGAAGCTTTCTTT.

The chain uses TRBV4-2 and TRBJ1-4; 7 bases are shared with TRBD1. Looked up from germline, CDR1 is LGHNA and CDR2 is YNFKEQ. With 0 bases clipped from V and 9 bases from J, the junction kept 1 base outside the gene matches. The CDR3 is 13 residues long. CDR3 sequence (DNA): TGTGCCAGCAGCCAAGAGGGACAGCAAAAACTGTTTTTT. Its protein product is CASSQEGQQKLFF.

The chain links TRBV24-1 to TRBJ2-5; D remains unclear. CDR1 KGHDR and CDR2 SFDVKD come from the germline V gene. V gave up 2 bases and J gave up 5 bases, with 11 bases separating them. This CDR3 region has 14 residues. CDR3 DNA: TGTGCCACCAGTGATTCGCTTGTCGGGGAGACCCAGTACTTC. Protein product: CATSDSLVGETQYF.

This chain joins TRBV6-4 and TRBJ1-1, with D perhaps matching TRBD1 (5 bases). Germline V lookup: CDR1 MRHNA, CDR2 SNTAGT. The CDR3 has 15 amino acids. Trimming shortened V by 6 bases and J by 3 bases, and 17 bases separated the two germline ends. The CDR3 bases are TGTGCCAGCAGAGCCTGGGGGGGAACGTACACTGAAGCTTTCTTT. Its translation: CASRAWGGTYTEAFF.

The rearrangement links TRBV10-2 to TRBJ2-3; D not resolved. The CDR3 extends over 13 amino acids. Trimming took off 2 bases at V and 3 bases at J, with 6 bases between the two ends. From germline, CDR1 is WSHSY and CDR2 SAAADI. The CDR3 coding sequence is TGCGCCAGCAGTGAGGCTATTACAGATACGCAGTATTTT. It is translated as CASSEAITDTQYF.

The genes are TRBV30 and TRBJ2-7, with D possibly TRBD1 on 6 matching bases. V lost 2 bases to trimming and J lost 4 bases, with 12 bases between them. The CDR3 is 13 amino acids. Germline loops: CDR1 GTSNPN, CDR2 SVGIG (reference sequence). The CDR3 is CAWSSGHLYEQYF. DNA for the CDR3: TGTGCCTGGAGTTCGGGACACTTATACGAGCAGTACTTC.

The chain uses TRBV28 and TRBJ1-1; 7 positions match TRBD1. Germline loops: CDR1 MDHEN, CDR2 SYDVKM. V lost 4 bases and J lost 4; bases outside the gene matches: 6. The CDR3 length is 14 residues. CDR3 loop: CASSSPGTVTEAFF. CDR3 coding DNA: TGTGCCAGCAGTTCCCCCGGGACAGTCACTGAAGCTTTCTTT.

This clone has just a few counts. The CDR3 loop reads CAISESNPDRGVYWGYTF. The CDR3, as DNA: TGTGCCATCAGTGAGTCGAATCCCGACAGGGGGGTTTACTGGGGCTACACCTTC. The V and J genes are TRBV10-3 and TRBJ1-2; 9 bases fit TRBD1. Germline-derived CDR1 and CDR2 are ENHRY and SYGVKD. The CDR3 is 18 residues long. The V gene end was trimmed by 0 bases and the J gene end by 8 bases; junction bases not matched to a gene: 16.

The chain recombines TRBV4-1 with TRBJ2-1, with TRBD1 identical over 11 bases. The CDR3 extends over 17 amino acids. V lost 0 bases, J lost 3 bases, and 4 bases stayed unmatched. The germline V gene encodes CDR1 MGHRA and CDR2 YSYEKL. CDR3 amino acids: CASSQDQGTGGYNEQFF. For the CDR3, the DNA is TGCGCCAGCAGCCAAGATCAAGGGACAGGGGGCTACAATGAGCAGTTCTTC.

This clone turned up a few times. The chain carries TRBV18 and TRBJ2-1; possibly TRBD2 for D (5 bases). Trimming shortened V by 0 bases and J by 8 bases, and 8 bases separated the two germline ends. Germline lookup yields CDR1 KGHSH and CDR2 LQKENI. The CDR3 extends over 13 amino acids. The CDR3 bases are TGTGCCAGCTCACCACCGGTGAGGGATGAGCAGTTCTTC. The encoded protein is CASSPPVRDEQFF.

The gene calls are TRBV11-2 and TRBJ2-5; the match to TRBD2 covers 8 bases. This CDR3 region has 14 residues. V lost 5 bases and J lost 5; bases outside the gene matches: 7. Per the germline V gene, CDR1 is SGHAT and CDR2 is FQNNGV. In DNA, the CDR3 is TGTGCCAGCAGCCCCCGGACTAGCTCGGAGACCCAGTACTTC. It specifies CASSPRTSSETQYF.

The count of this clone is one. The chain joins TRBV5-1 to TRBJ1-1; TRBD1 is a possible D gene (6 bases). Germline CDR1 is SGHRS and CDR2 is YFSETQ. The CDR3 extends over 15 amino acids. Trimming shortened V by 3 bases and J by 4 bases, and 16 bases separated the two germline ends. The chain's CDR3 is CASSSDRTVATEAFF. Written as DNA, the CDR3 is TGCGCCAGCAGCTCGGACCGGACAGTAGCCACTGAAGCTTTCTTT. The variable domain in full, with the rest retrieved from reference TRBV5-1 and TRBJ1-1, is KAGVTQTPRYLIKTRGQQVTLSCSPISGHRSVSWYQQTPGQGLQFLFEYFSETQRNKGNFPGRFSGRQFSNSRSEMNVSTLELGDSALYLCASSSDRTVATEAFFGQGTRLTVV.

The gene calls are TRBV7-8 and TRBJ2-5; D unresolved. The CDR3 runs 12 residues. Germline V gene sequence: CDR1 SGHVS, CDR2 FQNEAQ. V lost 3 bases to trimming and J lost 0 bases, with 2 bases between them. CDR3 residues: CASSFNQETQYF. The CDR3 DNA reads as TGTGCCAGCAGCTTTAACCAAGAGACCCAGTACTTC.

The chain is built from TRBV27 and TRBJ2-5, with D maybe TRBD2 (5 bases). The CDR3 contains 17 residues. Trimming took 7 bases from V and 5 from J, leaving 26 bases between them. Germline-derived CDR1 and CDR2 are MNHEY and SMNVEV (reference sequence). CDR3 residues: CASTPTIGTWGVETQYF. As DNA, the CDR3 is TGTGCCAGCACTCCCACTATTGGCACTTGGGGAGTGGAGACCCAGTACTTC.

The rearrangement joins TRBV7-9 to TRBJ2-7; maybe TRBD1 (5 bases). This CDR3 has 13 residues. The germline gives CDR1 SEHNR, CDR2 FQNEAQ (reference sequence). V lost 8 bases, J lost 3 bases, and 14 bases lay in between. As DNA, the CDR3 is TGTGCCAGCGGAACAGGAGCCCGCTACGAGCAGTACTTC. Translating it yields CASGTGARYEQYF. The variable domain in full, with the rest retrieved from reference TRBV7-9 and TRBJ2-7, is DTGVSQNPRHKITKRGQNVTFRCDPISEHNRLYWYRQTLGQGPEFLTYFQNEAQLEKSRLLSDRFSAERPKGSFSTLEIQRTEQGDSAMYLCASGTGARYEQYFGPGTRLTVT.

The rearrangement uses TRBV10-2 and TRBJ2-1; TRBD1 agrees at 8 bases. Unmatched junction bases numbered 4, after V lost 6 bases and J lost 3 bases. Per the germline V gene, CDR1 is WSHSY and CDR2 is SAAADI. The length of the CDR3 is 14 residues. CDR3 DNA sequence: TGCGCCAGCAGAGACAGGGGAGTCTACAATGAGCAGTTCTTC. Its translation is CASRDRGVYNEQFF.

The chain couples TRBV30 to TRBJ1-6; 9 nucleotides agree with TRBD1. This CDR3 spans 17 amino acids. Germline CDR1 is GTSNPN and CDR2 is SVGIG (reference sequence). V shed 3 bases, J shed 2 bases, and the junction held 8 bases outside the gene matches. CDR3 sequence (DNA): TGTGCCTGGAGAGGAAATACAGGGGGCGCCTATAATTCACCCCTCCACTTT. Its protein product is CAWRGNTGGAYNSPLHF.

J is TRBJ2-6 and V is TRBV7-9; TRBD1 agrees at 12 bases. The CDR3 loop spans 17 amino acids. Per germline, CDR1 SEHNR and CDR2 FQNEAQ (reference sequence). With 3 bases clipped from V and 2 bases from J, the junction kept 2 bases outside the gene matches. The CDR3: CASSLGQGATGANVLTF. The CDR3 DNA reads TGTGCCAGCAGCTTGGGACAGGGGGCGACTGGGGCCAACGTCCTGACTTTC.